This T cell receptor (beta chain) appears in the sequencing data of a study of human T cells and chemical hapten exposure. The V and J ends lost 10 bases and 3 bases respectively, with 16 bases between them. CDR1 is MNHEY, CDR2 SMNVEV, per germline (reference sequence). CDR3 size: 13 residues. TCRdb re-derived calls from the RACE reads in MiXCR, one entry per CDR3 protein. The sample lists some 62,000 distinct CDR3 sequences, roughly 11% seen once, with more than 2% in the top ten. Time point denoted: patch test 3, about 24 weeks after DPC sensitization. Treatment reported: therapeutic diphenylcyclopropenone sensitization with weekly scalp DPC.

The V call is TRBV27, the J call TRBJ2-7, with D possibly being TRBD1 (6 bases). The sequencing used whole blood, collected in connection with sensitization to the hapten diphenylcyclopropenone (DPC). This TCR was sampled from a woman between 25 and 40 years old with alopecia areata. Some clones in this sample may be carry-over from other donors' samples. This CDR3 reads CATAPGVVYEQYF. The CDR3 region has the DNA TGTGCCACCGCTCCAGGGGTTGTCTACGAGCAGTACTTC.